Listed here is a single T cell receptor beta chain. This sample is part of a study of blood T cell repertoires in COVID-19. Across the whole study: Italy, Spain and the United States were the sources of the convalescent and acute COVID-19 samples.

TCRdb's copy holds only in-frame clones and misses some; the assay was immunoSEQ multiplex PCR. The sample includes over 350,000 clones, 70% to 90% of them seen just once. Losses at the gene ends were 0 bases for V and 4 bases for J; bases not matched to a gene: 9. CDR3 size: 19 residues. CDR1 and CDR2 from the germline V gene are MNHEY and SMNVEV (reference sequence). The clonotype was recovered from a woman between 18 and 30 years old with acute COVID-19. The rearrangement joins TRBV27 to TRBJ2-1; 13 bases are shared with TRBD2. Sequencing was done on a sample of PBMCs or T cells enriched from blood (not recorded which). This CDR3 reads CASSLSGLAGETVYNEQFF. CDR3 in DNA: TGTGCCAGCAGTTTATCAGGACTAGCGGGAGAAACTGTGTACAATGAGCAGTTCTTC.